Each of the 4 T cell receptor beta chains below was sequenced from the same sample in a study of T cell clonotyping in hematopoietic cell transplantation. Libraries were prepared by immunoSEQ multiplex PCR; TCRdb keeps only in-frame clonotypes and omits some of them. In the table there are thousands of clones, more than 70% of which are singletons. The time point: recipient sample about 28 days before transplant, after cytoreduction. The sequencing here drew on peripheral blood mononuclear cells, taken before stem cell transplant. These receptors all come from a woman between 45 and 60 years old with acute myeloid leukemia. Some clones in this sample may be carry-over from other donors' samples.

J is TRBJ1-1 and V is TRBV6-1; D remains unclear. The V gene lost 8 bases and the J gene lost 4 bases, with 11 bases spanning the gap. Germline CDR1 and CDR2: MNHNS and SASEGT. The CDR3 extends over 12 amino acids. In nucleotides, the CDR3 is TGTGCCAGCGGCTATTTCGCCACTGAAGCTTTCTTT. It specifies CASGYFATEAFF.

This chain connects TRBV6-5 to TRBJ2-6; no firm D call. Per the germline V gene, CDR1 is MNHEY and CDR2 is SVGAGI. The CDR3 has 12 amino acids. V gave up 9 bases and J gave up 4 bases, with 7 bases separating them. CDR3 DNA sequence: TGTGCCAGTTCCCGGGGGGCCAACGTCCTGACTTTC. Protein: CASSRGANVLTF.

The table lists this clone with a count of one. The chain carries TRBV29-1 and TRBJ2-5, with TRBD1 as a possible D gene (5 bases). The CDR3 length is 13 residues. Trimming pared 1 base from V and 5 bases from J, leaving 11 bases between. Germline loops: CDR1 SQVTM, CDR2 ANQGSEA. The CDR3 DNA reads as TGCAGCGTTGAAGCTCAGGGTAGCGAGACCCAGTACTTC. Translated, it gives CSVEAQGSETQYF.

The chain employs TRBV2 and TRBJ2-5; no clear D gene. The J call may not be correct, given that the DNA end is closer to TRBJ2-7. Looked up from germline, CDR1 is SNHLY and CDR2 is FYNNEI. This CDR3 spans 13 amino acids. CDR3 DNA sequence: TGTGCCAGCAACCCAGCTGAACCGTACGAGCAGTACTTC. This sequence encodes CASNPAEPYEQYF.